This entry is about one T cell receptor beta chain. Sequencing libraries for TCR beta were prepared with iRepertoire HTBI primers and Arm-PCR of CDR3 regions. TCRdb redid the calling of the multiplex PCR reads with MiXCR, one entry per CDR3 protein. The sample has 500,000 or so distinct CDR3 sequences, around 15% seen once. The sample belongs to a study of regulatory T cells in long-lasting Graves disease. Trimming at V came to 4 bases and at J to 1 base, leaving 6 bases not matched to a gene. The CDR3 is 16 residues long. Germline CDR1 and CDR2: MGHDK and SYGVNS. Indicated time point: newly diagnosed GD, antithyroid drugs for less than 3 months. RNA extracted from PBMCs served as the sequencing template. This sample also belongs to another study, concerning T cells in Graves' hyperthyroidism and ophthalmopathy.

V usage is TRBV25-1 and J usage is TRBJ1-1; TRBD1 aligns across 10 bases. This specimen consisted of peripheral blood mononuclear cells (PBMCs), obtained at new diagnosis, from a patient treated with antithyroid drugs. The receptor was isolated from a man in his forties with Graves disease. CDR3 DNA: TGTGCCAGCAGTGGAAAAAGGACAGGGGGGAACACTGAAGCTTTCTTT. It encodes CASSGKRTGGNTEAFF.